The clone carrying this T cell receptor (beta chain) occurred once. Its cognate antigen is unknown. With a much larger clone just one base away, this may be a read error. Because the CDR3 is missing its conserved closing phenylalanine or tryptophan, this is likely a read error. This sample is part of a study of response to subunit inactivated influenza vaccine. General study results and limits: Authors proposed each seasonal influenza vaccination draws in few new T cells.

TCRdb independently ran MiXCR on the RT-PCR reads; one entry per CDR3 protein. The sample contains about 240,000 distinct CDR3 sequences, less than 15% of which appear only once. The V segment lost 3 bases and the J segment 2 bases; nucleotides outside the gene matches: 2. The CDR3 spans 14 residues. Germline CDR1 and CDR2: SGHVS and FQNEAQ. The genes are TRBV7-8 and TRBJ2-5, with TRBD2 identical over 8 bases. The sequencing used non-naive T cells sorted from PBMCs, collected roughly 15 days before vaccination. The origin of this receptor is a man between 45 and 60 years old who received an inactivated influenza vaccine. In nucleotides, the CDR3 is TGTGCCAGCAGCTTCCTAGCGGGTCAAGAGACCCAGTACTTG. The encoded protein is CASSFLAGQETQYL.